This T cell receptor beta chain was sequenced for a study of T and B cells in COVID-19 patients (dated by TCRdb to between 2020 and 2021). Background on the whole study: In this study, adaptive immunity was profiled in COVID-19 patients who either had active infection or had recovered, using TRB and IGH repertoire sequencing of peripheral blood. Patients in the recovered cohort had a median age of around 36 years, compared with 67 years for patients in the active-infection cohort. A recovered cohort was made up of more than 15 patients contributing roughly 20 samples, mostly after mild to moderate COVID-19 managed as outpatients. Comorbidities linked to unfavorable COVID-19 outcome were present in about 90% of the 20 patients in the active-infection cohort. The repository of TCR and BCR sequences included over 55 time points from about 35 patients, and more than 7 million TCR sequences were analysed. A couple of patients belonged to both the recovered and active cohorts because samples were available from active disease and after recovery. An age-matched reference group of 39 healthy donors negative for COVID-19 antibodies served as the comparison for repertoire analyses. As many as 9 follow-up blood samples were taken per patient, and some of the samples covered different disease stages within the same individual. Critical illness requiring mechanical ventilation or ECMO was present in most of the roughly 20 patients in the active-infection cohort. Beyond this particular receptor, the publication reports: Blood samples from mildly ill patients during symptoms and early samples from severe cases were scarce. TRB repertoires were highly clonal in active COVID-19, whereas diversity and richness at recovery rose above healthy donor levels. The size of the cohort was considered insufficient for assessing HLA contributions to COVID-19 susceptibility or severity. The reported TCR clusters were said to need prospective validation before any clinical use. A total of 2,000 to 2,500 TCR clusters were exclusive to the recovered cohort, and some 29 of those clusters were low-pGen clusters. In patients with COVID-19, the usage of TRBV/TRBJ genes was reported to be strongly skewed. Specific T cell subsets (CD4+/Treg/CD8+) and sorted SARS-CoV-2-responsive or tetramer+ T cells had not yet been sequenced, and the corresponding sequencing experiments were ongoing.

By its share of the sample, this clonotype is medium-sized (0.01 to 0.1%). What antigen it recognizes has not been identified. No qualities accompany the bases; no much larger clone lies one base away. The germline ends are 15 bases apart after V is trimmed by 6 bases and J by 11 bases. Including cysteine and phenylalanine, the CDR3 has 12 amino acids. CDR3 DNA is the only sequence kept; it has 36 bases, read in frame from the first base. The germline V gene (reference sequence) sets CDR1 to MNHNY and CDR2 to SVGAGI. These reads were obtained on an Illumina MiSeq. Multiplex PCR with BIOMED2 TRB-A/B primer pools was used to amplify TRB rearrangements. Illumina-compatible adapters and 7-nucleotide sample barcodes were attached to the amplicons in two consecutive PCRs. Phusion HS II polymerase was used for all library PCRs. Amplicons were purified from gel with the NucleoSpin Gel and PCR Clean-up kit, quantified on Qubit, and pooled at 3.5 to 4.5 nM. Amplicon pool quality was checked on an Agilent 2100 Bioanalyzer before Illumina next-generation sequencing. As for how the authors treated the data: Annotation of TRB rearrangements was performed with MiXCR 3.0.8 using the default MiXCR reference library. Non-productive reads and sequences with fewer than 2 reads were excluded, and each unique CDR3 nucleotide sequence counted as one clone. Clonality, diversity, richness and V-J gene usage were computed in R 3.5.1. GLIPH2 was used for TCR clustering by CDR3 similarity, and generation probabilities were calculated by OLGA. GLIPH2 clusters were kept only when the clusters contained at least four unique TCR clonotypes present in at least three individuals. TCRdb reanalyzed the raw reads on its own, using fastp at Q25 for trimming and MiXCR for clone calling, and kept in-frame beta chains. Each CDR3 protein gets just one entry, which takes the most common genes and DNA from the rows behind it. None of the V and J calls come from the authors' own analysis; TCRdb made them. In all, the sample holds roughly 4,700 distinct CDR3 sequences, and 28% of those were seen once. Together, the top ten hold 35% to 40% of the sample.

Genomic DNA extracted from blood was used in amounts of about 240-550 ng for amplification of TRB repertoires. This chain joins TRBV6-6 to TRBJ2-3, and perhaps TRBD2 as D gene, on 6 matching bases. This receptor was obtained from a human donor with active COVID-19. Sequenced: blood. The base sequence is TGTGCCAGCAGCAGTCGGGGAGGCGAGCAGTATTTT. Its translation is CASSSRGGEQYF.